These 25 T cell receptor beta chains share one sample of origin, sequenced in a study of naive and memory T cell subsets. The study's findings and limits: Especially in CD8 cells, naive repertoires contained a few larger clonotypes, possibly CD45RA-re-expressing memory cells.

These TCRs' antigens remain unknown. An equimolar mix of two oligonucleotides served as the beta constant-region primer for TRBC1 and TRBC2. Ligated cDNA was amplified by four rounds of PCR with nested alpha and beta constant-region primers and SP2. TCRdb used MiXCR to reprocess the UMI-ligation and nested PCR reads, holding one entry per CDR3 protein. The sample has over 90,000 distinct CDR3 sequences, around 10% seen once. The specimen was naive CD4+ T cells from blood. The receptors shown here come from a human donor in good health.

V and J are TRBV3-1 and TRBJ2-1; D may correspond to TRBD1 or TRBD2 (5 bases each). The CDR3 spans 16 residues. Germline loops: CDR1 LGHDT, CDR2 YNNKEL (reference sequence). Deletions cut 4 bases from V and 8 bases from J, with 21 bases between. The CDR3 coding sequence is TGTGCCAGCAGCCCGCCCCCCGGGACGGCTTTGGATGAGCAGTTCTTC. Amino acid sequence: CASSPPPGTALDEQFF.

The sample holds many counts of this clonotype. The rearrangement joins TRBV29-1 to TRBJ2-7; 10 nucleotides line up with TRBD1. V shed 0 bases and J 4 bases; nucleotides not matched to a gene: 3. CDR1 SQVTM and CDR2 ANQGSEA come from the germline V gene. This CDR3 is built from 14 residues. The CDR3, as DNA: TGCAGCGTTGAAGAGGACAGGGGGTCTTACGAGCAGTACTTC. This codes for CSVEEDRGSYEQYF.

A note on this clonotype: This may arise from a read error, as a much more abundant clone is one base away. This rearrangement joins TRBV18 to TRBJ1-1; D remains ambiguous. Trimming took 2 bases from V and 0 from J, leaving 13 bases between them. Per germline, CDR1 KGHSH and CDR2 LQKENI. The CDR3 has 16 residues. The CDR3 nucleotides are TGTGCCAGCTCACCAGATACCATTCCCATGAACACTGAAGCTTTCTTT. It yields the protein CASSPDTIPMNTEAFF.

This clonotype was detected only a few times. The chain uses TRBV6-2 or TRBV6-3 and TRBJ2-4, with D uncertain. V was shortened by 6 bases and J by 9 bases, with 9 bases between the two germline ends. CDR1 and CDR2 (germline): MNHEY, SVGEGT. The CDR3 is 11 amino acids. CDR3 in amino acids: CASSLKGIQYF. The CDR3 nucleotides read TGTGCCAGCAGCCTTAAGGGCATTCAGTACTTC.

This clonotype was observed a handful of times. The rearrangement joins TRBV7-2 to TRBJ2-7, with D perhaps TRBD1 (6 bases). The germline V and J ends were trimmed by 0 bases and 3 bases, with 12 bases remaining between them. Germline CDR1 and CDR2: SGHTA and FQGNSA. This CDR3 contains 15 residues. The CDR3 DNA reads as TGTGCCAGCAGCTTAGCCACAGGGATCTACTACGAGCAGTACTTC. Its protein product is CASSLATGIYYEQYF.

This chain joins TRBV18 and TRBJ2-7; no clear D. The length of the CDR3 is 16 residues. Trimming left V 1 base short and J 0 bases short, with 13 bases between. Looked up from germline, CDR1 is KGHSH and CDR2 is LQKENI. In nucleotides, the CDR3 is TGTGCCAGCTCACCACTAGGCGGACGCAGCTCCTACGAGCAGTACTTC. Its translation is CASSPLGGRSSYEQYF.

V and J are TRBV20-1 and TRBJ1-6, with 7 nucleotides matching TRBD1. The J segment lost 5 bases and the V segment lost 0 bases, leaving 10 bases of the junction unmatched. CDR3 length equals 17 residues. Germline V gene data show CDR1 as DFQATT and CDR2 as SNEGSKA (reference sequence). CDR3 sequence: CSARDLLRTGDNSPLHF. The CDR3 DNA follows: TGCAGTGCTAGAGACCTGCTCCGGACAGGCGATAATTCACCCCTCCACTTT.

Many counts were recorded for this clonotype. This chain connects TRBV7-8 to TRBJ2-7, with no clear D. CDR3 length: 15 amino acids. Trimming removed 0 bases from V and 0 bases from J, with 9 bases in between. Germline CDR1 SGHVS, CDR2 FQNEAQ. The CDR3 bases are TGTGCCAGCAGCTTAGCAGACTTGAGCTCCTACGAGCAGTACTTC. It translates to CASSLADLSSYEQYF. Filled out from reference TRBV7-8 and TRBJ2-7, the complete variable domain reads GAGVSQSPRYKVAKRGQDVALRCDPISGHVSLFWYQQALGQGPEFLTYFQNEAQLDKSGLPSDRFFAERPEGSVSTLKIQRTQQEDSAVYLCASSLADLSSYEQYFGPGTRLTVT.

This chain connects TRBV27 to TRBJ2-5; TRBD1 matches at 10 bases. CDR1 is MNHEY and CDR2 is SMNVEV in the germline V gene (reference sequence). The CDR3 runs to 15 residues. V lost 5 bases, J lost 1 base, and 4 bases stayed unmatched. CDR3 in DNA: TGTGCCAGCAGTGTCGGGACAGGGGCCCAAGAGACCCAGTACTTC. Encoded protein: CASSVGTGAQETQYF.

The chain is built from TRBV5-4 and TRBJ1-6, with D possibly TRBD1 on 5 matching bases. Between the trimmed V and J ends, which lost 3 bases and 1 base, there was a span of 8 bases. The CDR3 length is 15 residues. CDR1 and CDR2 (germline): SGHNT, YYREEE (reference sequence). For the CDR3, the DNA is TGTGCCAGCAGCTCGGAGGGGTCCTATAATTCACCCCTCCACTTT. Protein sequence: CASSSEGSYNSPLHF.

This clonotype turned up a few times. This chain uses TRBV9 with TRBJ2-1; 13 nucleotides line up with TRBD2. The trim removed 0 bases at V and 5 bases at J, leaving 11 bases unmatched. The CDR3 has 19 residues. The germline CDR1 and CDR2 sequences are SGDLS and YYNGEE. CDR3 region: CASSVALGTSGIRNNEQFF. CDR3 DNA: TGTGCCAGCAGCGTAGCCTTGGGGACTAGCGGGATAAGAAACAATGAGCAGTTCTTC.

This sequence joins TRBV6-2 or TRBV6-3 and TRBJ2-1, with D perhaps given as TRBD1 or TRBD2 (5 bases each). V was clipped by 2 bases and J by 10 bases, with 12 bases between them. The CDR3 totals 13 residues. The germline V gene has CDR1 MNHEY and CDR2 SVGEGT. The CDR3 loop is CASSYATGTEQFF. CDR3 DNA sequence: TGTGCCAGCAGTTACGCCACGGGGACCGAGCAGTTCTTC.

This clonotype has a handful of counts. The chain joins TRBV7-9 to TRBJ1-1; no definite D call. This CDR3 contains 14 residues. Germline V lookup: CDR1 SEHNR, CDR2 FQNEAQ (reference sequence). V was cut by 1 base and J by 0 bases, with 6 bases left in between. The CDR3 region is CASSLEALNTEAFF. In nucleotides, the CDR3 is TGTGCCAGCAGCTTAGAGGCATTGAACACTGAAGCTTTCTTT.

This clonotype was recorded at least ten times. The V call is TRBV4-3, the J call TRBJ2-3; D may be TRBD2 (6 bases). There are 16 residues in the CDR3. Trimming left V 0 bases short and J 14 bases short, with 24 bases between. Germline CDR1 LGHNA, CDR2 YSLEER. In nucleotides, the CDR3 is TGCGCCAGCAGCCAAGACCTAGGCCTCGTGGGACTGGCCCGGTATTTT. Its translation is CASSQDLGLVGLARYF.

In this sample, this clonotype turned up many times. This chain links TRBV20-1 with TRBJ2-1; 8 nucleotides align to TRBD2. This CDR3 is 13 amino acids long. V lost 6 bases, J lost 5 bases, and 6 bases stayed unmatched. The V gene's germline CDR1 is DFQATT and CDR2 SNEGSKA (reference sequence). The CDR3 coding sequence is TGCAGTGCGGCGGGAGGAATCCACAATGAGCAGTTCTTC. It is translated as CSAAGGIHNEQFF.

The chain carries TRBV5-1 and TRBJ2-2; possible D gene TRBD1, 5 bases. Deletions cut 0 bases from V and 1 base from J, with 13 bases between. The germline CDR1 and CDR2 sequences are SGHRS and YFSETQ. The CDR3 is 17 residues long. In DNA, the CDR3 is TGCGCCAGCAGCTTGGATGGGGCTCCACTGAACACCGGGGAGCTGTTTTTT. Residues: CASSLDGAPLNTGELFF.

This clonotype has a count of ten or more. The J gene is TRBJ2-6, the V gene TRBV4-3; D call uncertain. The germline V and J ends were trimmed by 3 bases and 4 bases, with 7 bases remaining between them. The germline V gene has CDR1 LGHNA and CDR2 YSLEER. This CDR3 has 14 amino acids. As DNA, the CDR3 is TGCGCCAGCAGCCAGCTATCCGGGGCCAACGTCCTGACTTTC. Translating gives CASSQLSGANVLTF.

In this sample, this clonotype turned up a few times. This chain links TRBV12-3 or TRBV12-4 with TRBJ1-1; D ambiguous. V was cut by 6 bases and J by 5 bases, with 13 bases left in between. The CDR3 runs to 13 residues. The CDR3 loop reads CASSFSSHTEAFF. For the CDR3, the DNA is TGTGCCAGCAGCTTTAGCAGCCATACTGAAGCTTTCTTT.

Only a few counts were recorded for this clonotype. V usage is TRBV12-3 or TRBV12-4 and J usage is TRBJ1-3; D call uncertain. V was pared by 1 base and J by 3 bases, with 1 base between. This CDR3 region has 12 residues. The CDR3 DNA reads TGTGCCAGCAGTTTAGATGGAAACACCATATATTTT. Its translation is CASSLDGNTIYF.

This chain links TRBV4-1 with TRBJ1-5, with D perhaps TRBD1 (5 bases). The CDR3 totals 13 residues. V gave up 1 base and J gave up 6 bases, with 7 bases separating them. Germline CDR1 reads MGHRA; CDR2 reads YSYEKL. CDR3 DNA sequence: TGCGCCAGCAGCCAAGTCAGGGCTCAGCCCCAGCATTTT. This translates into CASSQVRAQPQHF.

The sample holds a few counts of this clonotype. The chain combines TRBV5-1 with TRBJ2-3; TRBD2 matches 7 bases. The ends lost 2 bases at V and 2 bases at J; junction bases unmatched: 2. This CDR3 comprises 14 residues. CDR1 and CDR2 (germline): SGHRS, YFSETQ. The CDR3 region is CASSFERDTDTQYF. The CDR3 DNA follows: TGCGCCAGCAGCTTCGAGCGGGACACAGATACGCAGTATTTT.

This clonotype was seen more than once but under ten times. Germline is not matched at one junction end, which may reflect a read error. The chain joins TRBV7-2 to TRBJ1-2; 7 bases are a match to TRBD1. Germline V gene data show CDR1 as SGHTA and CDR2 as FQGNSA. The CDR3 consists of 11 residues. The CDR3 sequence is CASSPGTVLSF. CDR3 nucleotides: TGTGCCAGCAGCCCCGGGACAGTTCTTAGCTTC.

This clonotype was seen many times. The chain uses TRBV5-1 and TRBJ2-7; possible D gene TRBD2, 6 bases. Germline CDR1 SGHRS, CDR2 YFSETQ. V was clipped by 4 bases and J by 6 bases, with 17 bases between them. This CDR3 region has 14 residues. CDR3 bases: TGCGCCAGCAGCGTCCGGGACTCCGCCCTCGAGCAGTACTTC. Encoded protein: CASSVRDSALEQYF.

The chain joins TRBV12-3 or TRBV12-4 to TRBJ2-7; 8 bases line up with TRBD1. There are 15 residues in the CDR3. J was trimmed by 0 bases and V by 2 bases; bases with no gene match: 3. As DNA, the CDR3 is TGTGCCAGCAGTTTAAGGACAGGGCCCTCCTACGAGCAGTACTTC. Residues: CASSLRTGPSYEQYF.

V gene TRBV5-1 combines with J gene TRBJ2-3, with 8 bases matching TRBD2. The CDR3 totals 16 residues. J gave up 0 bases and V 4 bases, and 7 bases lay outside the gene matches. Germline V gene data show CDR1 as SGHRS and CDR2 as YFSETQ. CDR3 coding DNA: TGCGCCAGCAGCCTACAGCGGGGGCCTAGCACAGATACGCAGTATTTT. Amino acid sequence: CASSLQRGPSTDTQYF.